This entry is about one T cell receptor beta chain. Treatment: randomized to nivolumab then ipilimumab (arm A) or the reverse (arm B). From thawed PBMCs, live CD3+CD8+ cells negative for CD19 and CD56 were sorted. This entry comes from a study of sequential checkpoint blockade in melanoma. Overall study: After both sequences, patients received maintenance nivolumab.

Method: immunoSEQ multiplex PCR; TCRdb's copy keeps in-frame clones and lacks some. Of 25,000 to 30,000 clones detected, 77% appear once; the ten largest clones hold 10% to 15%. This CDR3 has 12 amino acids. Trimming removed 1 base at V and 7 bases at J, with 6 bases between. Germline lookup yields CDR1 SGHDT and CDR2 YYEEEE. The genes are TRBV5-6 and TRBJ1-5; D gene unclear. The sample in question was CD8+ T cells sorted from blood (inferred from file names), obtained from a patient given nivolumab and ipilimumab in sequence. The source is a human donor with melanoma. The CDR3: CASSLLEQPQHF. CDR3 DNA sequence: TGTGCCAGCAGCTTGTTAGAGCAGCCCCAGCATTTT.